This T cell receptor (beta chain) was identified in a study of CD8+ T cells in alopecia areata. Across the whole study: In an open-label trial, patients got 5 to 10 mg tofacitinib twice daily.

Per germline, CDR1 SGHTA and CDR2 FQGNSA. The CDR3 runs 17 residues. The V segment lost 5 bases and the J segment 9 bases; nucleotides outside the gene matches: 14. Note on this clone: No antigen is known for it.

cDNA serving as the sequencing template came from extracted, reverse transcribed RNA. TCRdb's copy holds only in-frame clones and misses some; the assay was immunoSEQ multiplex PCR. The sample has 90,000 to 150,000 clones, 35% to 45% seen once. Study-level findings and limits: Lesional scalp exceeded normal scalp in clonality, especially in alopecia totalis/universalis.

Alopecia areata patients gave lesional scalp punch biopsies and peripheral blood samples. Sequences were obtained from CD4+ T cells sorted from blood. The chain carries TRBV7-2 and TRBJ2-1; 12 positions agree with TRBD2. This TCR was sampled from a human donor with alopecia areata. The CDR3 spells CASSPAGLAGGAGEQFF. The CDR3 coding sequence is TGTGCCAGCAGCCCCGCGGGGCTAGCGGGGGGGGCAGGTGAGCAGTTCTTC.